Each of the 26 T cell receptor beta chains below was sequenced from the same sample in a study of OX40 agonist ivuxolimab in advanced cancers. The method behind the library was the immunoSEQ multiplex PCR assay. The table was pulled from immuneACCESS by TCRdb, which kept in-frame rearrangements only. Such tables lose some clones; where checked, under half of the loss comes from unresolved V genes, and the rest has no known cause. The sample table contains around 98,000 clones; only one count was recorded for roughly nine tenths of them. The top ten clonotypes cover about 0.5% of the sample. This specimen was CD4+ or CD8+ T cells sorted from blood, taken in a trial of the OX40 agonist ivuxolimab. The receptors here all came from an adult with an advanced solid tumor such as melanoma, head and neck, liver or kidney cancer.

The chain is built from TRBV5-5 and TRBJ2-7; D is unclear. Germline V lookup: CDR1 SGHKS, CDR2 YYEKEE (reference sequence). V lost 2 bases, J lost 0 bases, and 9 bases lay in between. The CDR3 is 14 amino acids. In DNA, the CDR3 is TGTGCCAGCAGCTTAGAGGCGAGCTCCTACGAGCAGTACTTC. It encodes CASSLEASSYEQYF.

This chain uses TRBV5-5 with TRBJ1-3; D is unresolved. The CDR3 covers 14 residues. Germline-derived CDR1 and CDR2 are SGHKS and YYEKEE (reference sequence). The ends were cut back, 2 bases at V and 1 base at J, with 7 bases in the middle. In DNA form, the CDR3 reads TGTGCCAGCAGCTTCTATCAGTCTGGAAACACCATATATTTT. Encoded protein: CASSFYQSGNTIYF.

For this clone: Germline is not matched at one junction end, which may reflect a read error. The CDR3 DNA reads as TGTGCCAGCAGTGTAGTGGGTTTT. Translation: CASSVVGF. This chain links TRBV6-1 with TRBJ1-1; no clear D. The CDR3 has 8 amino acids. Per the germline V gene, CDR1 is MNHNS and CDR2 is SASEGT.

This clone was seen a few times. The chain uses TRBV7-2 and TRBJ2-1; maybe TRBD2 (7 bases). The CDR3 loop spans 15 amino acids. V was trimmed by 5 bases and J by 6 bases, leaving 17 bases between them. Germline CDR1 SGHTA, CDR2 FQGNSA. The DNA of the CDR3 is TGTGCCAGCAGCCCCGGAGGGGGGGCTAGCAATGAGCAGTTCTTC. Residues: CASSPGGGASNEQFF.

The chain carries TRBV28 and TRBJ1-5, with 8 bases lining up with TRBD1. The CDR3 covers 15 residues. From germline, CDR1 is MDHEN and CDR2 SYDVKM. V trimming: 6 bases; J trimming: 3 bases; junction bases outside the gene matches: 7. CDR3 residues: CASRRTGFNNQPQHF. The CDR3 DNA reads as TGTGCCAGCAGGCGGACAGGGTTTAACAATCAGCCCCAGCATTTT.

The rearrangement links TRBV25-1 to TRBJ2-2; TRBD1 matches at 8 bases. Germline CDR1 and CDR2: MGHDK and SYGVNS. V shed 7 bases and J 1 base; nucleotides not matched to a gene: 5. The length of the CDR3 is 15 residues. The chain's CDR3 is CASNPDRGNTGELFF. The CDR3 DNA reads TGTGCCAGCAATCCCGACAGGGGGAACACCGGGGAGCTGTTTTTT.

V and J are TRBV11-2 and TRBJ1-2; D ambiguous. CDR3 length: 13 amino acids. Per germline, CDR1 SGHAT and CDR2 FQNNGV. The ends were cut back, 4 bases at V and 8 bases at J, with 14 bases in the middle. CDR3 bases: TGTGCCAGCAGCTCCCCCCGAACGGGGGGCTACACCTTC. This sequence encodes CASSSPRTGGYTF.

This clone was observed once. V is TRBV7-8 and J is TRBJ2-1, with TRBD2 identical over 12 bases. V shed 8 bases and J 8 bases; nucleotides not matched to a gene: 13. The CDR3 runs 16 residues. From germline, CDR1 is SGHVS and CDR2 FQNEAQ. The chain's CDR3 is CASLRLLAGGSDEQFF. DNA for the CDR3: TGTGCCAGCCTCCGTTTACTAGCGGGGGGTTCCGATGAGCAGTTCTTC.

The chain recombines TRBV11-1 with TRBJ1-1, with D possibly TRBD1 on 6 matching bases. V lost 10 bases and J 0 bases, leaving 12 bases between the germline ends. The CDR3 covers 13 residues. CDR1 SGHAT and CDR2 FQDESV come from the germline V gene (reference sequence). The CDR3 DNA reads TGTGCCACTAACAGGGAGTTGAACACTGAAGCTTTCTTT. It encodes CATNRELNTEAFF.

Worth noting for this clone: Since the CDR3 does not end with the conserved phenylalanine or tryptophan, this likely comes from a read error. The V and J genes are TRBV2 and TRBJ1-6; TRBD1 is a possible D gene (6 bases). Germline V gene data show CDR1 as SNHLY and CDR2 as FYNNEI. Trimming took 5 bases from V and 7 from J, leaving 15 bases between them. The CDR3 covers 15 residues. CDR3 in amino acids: CASSSRTVGNSPLHL. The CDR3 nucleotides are TGTGCCAGCAGTTCTCGGACAGTAGGGAATTCACCCCTCCACCTT.

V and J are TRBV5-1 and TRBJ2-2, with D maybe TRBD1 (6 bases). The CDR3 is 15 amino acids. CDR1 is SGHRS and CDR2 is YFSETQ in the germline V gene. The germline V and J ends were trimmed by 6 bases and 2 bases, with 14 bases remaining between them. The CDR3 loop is CASKAGQLNTGELFF. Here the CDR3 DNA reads TGCGCCAGCAAGGCAGGACAGCTTAACACCGGGGAGCTGTTTTTT.

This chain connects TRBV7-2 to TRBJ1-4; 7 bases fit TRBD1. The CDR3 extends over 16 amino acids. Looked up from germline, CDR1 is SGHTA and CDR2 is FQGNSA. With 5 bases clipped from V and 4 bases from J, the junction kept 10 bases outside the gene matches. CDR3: CASSGRDSPSNEKLFF. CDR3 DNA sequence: TGTGCCAGCAGCGGACGGGACAGCCCAAGTAATGAAAAACTGTTTTTT.

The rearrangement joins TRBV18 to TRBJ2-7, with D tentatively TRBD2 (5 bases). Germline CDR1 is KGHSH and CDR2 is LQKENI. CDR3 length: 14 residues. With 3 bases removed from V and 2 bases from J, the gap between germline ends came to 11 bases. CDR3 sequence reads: CASSPSGRAYEQYF. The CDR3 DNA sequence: TGTGCCAGCTCACCCTCGGGAAGGGCCTACGAGCAGTACTTC.

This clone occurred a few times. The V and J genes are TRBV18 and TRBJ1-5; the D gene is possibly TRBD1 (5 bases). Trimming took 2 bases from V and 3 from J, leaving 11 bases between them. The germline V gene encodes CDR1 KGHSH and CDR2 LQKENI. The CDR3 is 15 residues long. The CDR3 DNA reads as TGTGCCAGCTCACCATCTGCAGGGTACAATCAGCCCCAGCATTTT. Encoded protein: CASSPSAGYNQPQHF. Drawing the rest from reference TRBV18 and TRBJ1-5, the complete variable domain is NAGVMQNPRHLVRRRGQEARLRCSPMKGHSHVYWYRQLPEEGLKFMVYLQKENIIDESGMPKERFSAEFPKEGPSILRIQQVVRGDSAAYFCASSPSAGYNQPQHFGDGTRLSIL.

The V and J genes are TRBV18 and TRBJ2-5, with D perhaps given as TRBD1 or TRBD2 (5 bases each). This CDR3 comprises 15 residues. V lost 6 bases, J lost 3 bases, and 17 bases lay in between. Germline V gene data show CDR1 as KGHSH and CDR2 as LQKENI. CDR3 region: CASSHSGASEETQYF. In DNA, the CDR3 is TGTGCCAGCTCCCATTCCGGGGCCAGTGAAGAGACCCAGTACTTC.

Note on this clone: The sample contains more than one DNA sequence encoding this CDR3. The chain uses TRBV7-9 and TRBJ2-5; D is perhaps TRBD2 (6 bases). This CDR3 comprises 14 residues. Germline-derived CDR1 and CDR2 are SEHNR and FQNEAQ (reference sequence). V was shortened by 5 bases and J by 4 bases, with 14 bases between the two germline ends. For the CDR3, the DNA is TGTGCCAGCAGCGCCTGGGGGGTCGGAGAGACCCAGTACTTC. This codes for CASSAWGVGETQYF.

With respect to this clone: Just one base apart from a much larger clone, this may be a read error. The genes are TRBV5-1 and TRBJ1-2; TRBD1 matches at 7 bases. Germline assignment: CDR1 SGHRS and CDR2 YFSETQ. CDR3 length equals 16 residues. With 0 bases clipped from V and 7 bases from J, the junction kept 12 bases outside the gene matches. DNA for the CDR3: TGCGCCAGCAGCTTGGTCAAGGGGAAGGGGGCGTTTGGCTACACCTTC. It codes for CASSLVKGKGAFGYTF. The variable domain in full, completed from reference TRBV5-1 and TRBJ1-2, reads KAGVTQTPRYLIKTRGQQVTLSCSPISGHRSVSWYQQTPGQGLQFLFEYFSETQRNKGNFPGRFSGRQFSNSRSEMNVSTLELGDSALYLCASSLVKGKGAFGYTFGSGTRLTVV.

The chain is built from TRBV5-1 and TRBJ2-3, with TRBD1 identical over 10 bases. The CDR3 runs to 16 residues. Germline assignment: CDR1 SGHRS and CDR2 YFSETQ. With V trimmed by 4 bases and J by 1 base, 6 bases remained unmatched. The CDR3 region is CASSPPGTGGTDTQYF. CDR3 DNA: TGCGCCAGCAGCCCGCCCGGGACAGGGGGCACAGATACGCAGTATTTT. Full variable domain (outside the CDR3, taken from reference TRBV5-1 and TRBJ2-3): KAGVTQTPRYLIKTRGQQVTLSCSPISGHRSVSWYQQTPGQGLQFLFEYFSETQRNKGNFPGRFSGRQFSNSRSEMNVSTLELGDSALYLCASSPPGTGGTDTQYFGPGTRLTVL.

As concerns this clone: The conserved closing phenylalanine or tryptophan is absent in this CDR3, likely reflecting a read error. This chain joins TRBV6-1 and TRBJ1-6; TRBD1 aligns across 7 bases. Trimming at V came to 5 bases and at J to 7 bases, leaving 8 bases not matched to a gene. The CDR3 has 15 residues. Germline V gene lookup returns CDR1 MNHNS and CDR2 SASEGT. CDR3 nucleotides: TGTGCCAGCAGTCCACGGACAGGACCGAATTCACCCCTCCACCTT. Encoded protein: CASSPRTGPNSPLHL.

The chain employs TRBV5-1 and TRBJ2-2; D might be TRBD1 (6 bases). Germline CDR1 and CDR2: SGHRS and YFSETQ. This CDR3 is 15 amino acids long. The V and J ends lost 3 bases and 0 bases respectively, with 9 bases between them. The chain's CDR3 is CASSSKGANTGELFF. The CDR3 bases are TGCGCCAGCAGCTCCAAGGGGGCGAACACCGGGGAGCTGTTTTTT.

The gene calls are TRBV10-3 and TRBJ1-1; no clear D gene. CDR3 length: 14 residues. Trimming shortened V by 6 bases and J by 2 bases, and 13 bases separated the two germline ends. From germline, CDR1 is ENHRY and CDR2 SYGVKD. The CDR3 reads CAIRPGATNTEAFF. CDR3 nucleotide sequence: TGTGCCATCAGGCCAGGAGCGACTAACACTGAAGCTTTCTTT.

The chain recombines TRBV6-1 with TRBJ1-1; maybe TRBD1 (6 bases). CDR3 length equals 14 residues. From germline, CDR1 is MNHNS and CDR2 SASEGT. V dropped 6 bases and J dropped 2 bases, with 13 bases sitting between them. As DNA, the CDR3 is TGTGCCAGCAGGGGGGGCAGATTAAACACTGAAGCTTTCTTT. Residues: CASRGGRLNTEAFF.

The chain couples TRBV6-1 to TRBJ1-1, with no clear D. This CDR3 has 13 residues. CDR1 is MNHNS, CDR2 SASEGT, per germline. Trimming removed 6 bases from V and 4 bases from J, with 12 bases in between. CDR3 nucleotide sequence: TGTGCCAGCAGCCGATTGGGCGGCACTGAAGCTTTCTTT. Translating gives CASSRLGGTEAFF.

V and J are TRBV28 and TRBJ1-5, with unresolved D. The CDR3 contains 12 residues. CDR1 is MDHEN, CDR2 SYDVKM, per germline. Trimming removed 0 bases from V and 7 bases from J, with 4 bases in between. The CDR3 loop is CASSLWGQPQHF. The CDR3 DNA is TGTGCCAGCAGTTTATGGGGGCAGCCCCAGCATTTT.

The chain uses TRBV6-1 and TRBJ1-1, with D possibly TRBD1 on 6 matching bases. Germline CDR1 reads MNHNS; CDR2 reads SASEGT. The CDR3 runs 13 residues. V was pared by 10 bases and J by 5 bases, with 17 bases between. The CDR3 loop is CAITMYTGTEAFF. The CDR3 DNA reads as TGTGCCATCACTATGTATACAGGGACTGAAGCTTTCTTT.

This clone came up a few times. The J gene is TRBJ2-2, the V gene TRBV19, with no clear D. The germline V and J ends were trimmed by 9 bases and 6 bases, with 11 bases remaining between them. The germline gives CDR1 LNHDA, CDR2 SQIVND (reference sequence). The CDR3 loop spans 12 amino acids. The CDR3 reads CASRSGPGELFF. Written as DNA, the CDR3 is TGTGCCAGCCGTAGTGGGCCCGGGGAGCTGTTTTTT.